The following is a TCR beta chain sequence with its context. This clonotype was seen more than once but under ten times. Its antigen target is currently unknown. No base-level quality is on record; no much larger clone is a single base apart. Libraries were built with 5' RACE. TCRdb names Illumina HiSeq 2500 as the instrument used. A second PCR of roughly 7 to 11 cycles was run with a J-beta primer mix and a sample-barcoded 5' primer. A template-switch 5' adaptor carrying 12 random nucleotides introduced a unique molecular identifier onto each TCR beta cDNA molecule. Each sample yielded at least 3 million CDR3-containing paired-end reads. The Mint cDNA synthesis kit, primed by a TRBC-specific oligonucleotide, was used to synthesize first-strand cDNA from all RNA. Following uracil-DNA glycosylase treatment, a first 18-cycle PCR with universal primers M1SS and BC2_uni_R was performed on all cDNA. The authors' pipeline ran thus. For normalization, 1 million high-quality reads, each with a distinct molecular identifier, were randomly selected from each sample. Instead of being binned into consensus sequences, reads that shared molecular identifiers were thrown out. CDR3 identification, clonotype clustering and error correction used MiTCR with a Q25 quality threshold and the strictest error-elimination algorithm. A nonparametric unseen species model using Euler transformation provided a lower-bound estimate of total TCR beta diversity. TCRdb applied fastp at Q25 and MiXCR to the public reads, then kept only in-frame beta chains. All rows with the same CDR3 protein become a single entry with the most common DNA and genes. The V and J calls and clone size are TCRdb's, not the authors'. The sample records roughly 1 million distinct CDR3 sequences, roughly a quarter of which are singletons. Clones ranked in the top ten supply 0.65% to 0.95% of the sample.

This entry is derived from a study of blood T cells in healthy people across ages (dated by TCRdb to between 2015 and 2017). Context from the whole study: Template switching captured roughly one uniquely barcoded TCR beta cDNA molecule per two T cells in model experiments. Four age groups were formed from the donors: young (average approximately 17 years), middle-aged (approximately 40), aged (roughly 59) and long-lived (about 80). The study measured age-related changes in TCR beta repertoire diversity using deep sequencing normalized with unique cDNA molecular identifiers. Two additional independent replicas of 1 million unique cDNA reads from the same blood draw were analyzed for two donors (one aged 18 to 29 and one aged 80 or older). Results the study describes overall, beyond this receptor: Observed TCR beta diversity per million T cells fell roughly linearly with age, and a significant reduction was already apparent by age approximately 41. Because profiling used bulk unsorted PBMCs, naive and antigen-experienced compartments could not be compared conclusively. Estimates of total diversity from one million sequenced T cells were regarded as lower bounds and underestimates. Compared with the aged group, the long-lived group had more naive CD4+ T cells, fewer expanded clones and increased TCR diversity, suggesting age selection. Because the CMV infection status of the donors was unknown, age-related changes in expanded clonotypes may potentially have been confounded. Observed TCR beta diversity correlated strongly with the percentage of naive T cells measured by flow cytometry.

The donors were a few dozen Caucasian individuals from Russia, aged about 6 to 100 years, who were systemically healthy. Each donor gave ten milliliters of peripheral blood, drawn into EDTA-treated Vacutainer tubes. PBMCs were isolated by Ficoll-Paque density-gradient centrifugation, with at least 7 million obtained per sample. Trizol reagent was used to extract total RNA from the PBMCs, yielding at least 5 micrograms per sample. Naive CD45RAhigh/CD27high T cell percentages were measured by flow cytometry on a PBMC aliquot from every donor. A distance of 14 bases separates the germline ends of V and J, which lose 8 bases and 3 bases respectively. The CDR3 runs 14 residues from the cysteine to the phenylalanine. The read is trimmed to its CDR3 DNA, 42 bases read in frame from base 1. CDR1 SNHLY and CDR2 FYNNEI were looked up in the germline V gene. These data were also reused for a study on T cells of mothers and their children. Per the second study: The donors were nine systemically healthy Caucasian individuals, made up of three mothers and their six children. cDNA synthesis used all of the extracted RNA, with around 1.4 ug of RNA in each 15 ul reaction. In the second PCR, the M1S primer added sample barcodes and 2-4 random nucleotides. Over 8.5 million TCR beta CDR3 reads were obtained for each mother, and millions of reads were obtained for each child. In both related and unrelated pairs, thymic selection shapes the output of TCR recombination in a similar way, with inherited differences having only a minor effect. Related mother-child pairs always showed normalized repertoire overlap that was slightly higher than in unrelated mother-child pairs, though the difference was never significant. Persistent microchimeric T cell clones were not detected, at a sensitivity of roughly 100 clones per million clonotypes. In the study, deep NGS was used to compare the TCR beta repertoires of mothers and children, and features distinguishing related mother-child pairs from unrelated individuals were sought. The mean age was roughly 44 +/- 4 years for the mothers and about 12 +/- 4 years for the children. After adapters were ligated using NEBNext reagents, the libraries underwent 100+100 nt paired-end sequencing on an Illumina HiSeq 2000. To prevent cross-contamination, the mother and child libraries were prepared one month apart and sequenced in separate runs. For each donor, between roughly 450,000 and 2,300,000 distinct TCR beta clonotypes were identified. Naive TCR beta clonotypes were estimated from low-frequency clonotypes matched to each donor's FACS-determined naive share, without sorting.

The sequence links TRBV2 to TRBJ2-4; matching of 6 bases hints at TRBD1 as the D gene. The TCR sequence derives from a girl aged 2 to 9 in good health. The sequenced sample was blood. CDR3 protein: CASSLGAGKNIQYF. Here is the DNA: TGTGCCAGCTCTCTGGGGGCGGGCAAAAACATTCAGTACTTC.